The 23 T cell receptor beta chains presented below share a single source sample, sequenced in a study of T cells in Graves' hyperthyroidism and ophthalmopathy. RNA transcripts yielded amplified TCR beta CDR3 regions. Carried out on the TCR CDR3, a first-round RT-PCR used the HTBI primer set. TCRdb processed the multiplex PCR reads anew with MiXCR; each CDR3 protein has one entry. The profile covers 490,000 or so distinct CDR3 sequences, with 22% appearing a single time and approximately 49% taken by the ten largest. Specimen: blood. All receptors come from a woman aged 70-85 years with Graves' ophthalmopathy.

This clonotype was detected a few times. The V gene is TRBV2, the J gene TRBJ2-1; D unresolved. The CDR3 runs to 13 residues. Germline V gives CDR1 SNHLY, CDR2 FYNNEI. Trimming stripped 5 bases from V and 10 bases from J, with 15 bases between. The CDR3 protein is CASSFSSFLEQFF. The CDR3 DNA reads TGTGCCAGCAGTTTTTCAAGTTTTCTCGAGCAGTTCTTC.

This clonotype was observed a handful of times. The V and J genes are TRBV12-3 or TRBV12-4 and TRBJ2-5, with 8 bases that match TRBD2. The CDR3 has 15 amino acids. V was pared by 4 bases and J by 1 base, with 5 bases of the junction left unmatched. The CDR3 bases are TGTGCCAGCAGTTCTTATCTAGCGGGCCAAGAGACCCAGTACTTC. Residues: CASSSYLAGQETQYF.

The chain is built from TRBV7-9 and TRBJ2-6; D remains ambiguous. The CDR3 runs 15 residues. Germline loops: CDR1 SEHNR, CDR2 FQNEAQ (reference sequence). V lost 8 bases and J 2 bases, leaving 13 bases between the germline ends. The CDR3, as DNA: TGTGCCAGCTCCGCGTTCCAAGCTGGGGCCAACGTCCTGACTTTC. As protein: CASSAFQAGANVLTF.

This chain joins TRBV28 and TRBJ2-2; D not resolved. Trimming cost V 3 bases and J 3 bases, with 8 bases left between them. This CDR3 has 14 residues. Germline V CDR1 and CDR2: MDHEN, SYDVKM. As DNA, the CDR3 is TGTGCCAGCAGTTTCAATCCGGACACCGGGGAGCTGTTTTTT. This gives the protein CASSFNPDTGELFF.

The chain is built from TRBV28 and TRBJ1-2; no clear D. V was clipped by 5 bases and J by 7 bases, with 17 bases between them. In germline, CDR1 is MDHEN, CDR2 SYDVKM. This CDR3 is 14 amino acids long. The CDR3 loop is CASSTYPYEAGYTF. The CDR3 bases are TGTGCCAGCAGTACCTACCCTTACGAGGCTGGCTACACCTTC.

This clonotype was counted between two and nine times. The rearrangement links TRBV24-1 to TRBJ2-1, with 13 bases matching TRBD2. Germline CDR1 is KGHDR and CDR2 is SFDVKD. Germline trimming cut 7 bases from V and 8 bases from J; bases unmatched to any gene: 4. CDR3 length: 14 amino acids. Here the CDR3 reads CATSTSGRADEQFF. Here the CDR3 DNA reads TGTGCCACCAGCACTAGCGGGAGGGCCGATGAGCAGTTCTTC.

V gene TRBV5-1 combines with J gene TRBJ2-1; unclear D gene. The CDR3 is 16 amino acids. V was clipped by 0 bases and J by 9 bases, with 19 bases between them. Looked up from germline, CDR1 is SGHRS and CDR2 is YFSETQ. The CDR3 DNA sequence: TGCGCCAGCAGCTTGGCCGGTGGGATGGGAATTGGTGAGCAGTTCTTC. This sequence encodes CASSLAGGMGIGEQFF.

The V and J genes are TRBV10-3 and TRBJ2-7; D not resolved. Trimming removed 4 bases from V and 5 bases from J, with 12 bases in between. The germline CDR1 and CDR2 sequences are ENHRY and SYGVKD. This CDR3 spans 13 amino acids. The CDR3 DNA follows: TGTGCCATCAGTGTTGTAGGGAACGACGAGCAGTACTTC. As protein: CAISVVGNDEQYF.

This clonotype was counted ten times or more. CDR3 nucleotide sequence: TGTGCCAGCAGTGGACCGAGCAGCACAGATACGCAGTATTTT. Protein: CASSGPSSTDTQYF. V is TRBV2 and J is TRBJ2-3, with D unclear. Germline CDR1 and CDR2: SNHLY and FYNNEI. The CDR3 is made up of 14 amino acids. V was shortened by 4 bases and J by 0 bases, with 8 bases between the two germline ends.

Concerning this clonotype: This may stem from a read error, because a much larger clone lies one nucleotide away. The gene calls are TRBV18 and TRBJ2-3; D unresolved. The V end lost 3 bases, the J end lost 3 bases, and 7 bases lay between the germline ends. CDR3 length equals 13 residues. Germline V gene lookup returns CDR1 KGHSH and CDR2 LQKENI. CDR3 bases: TGTGCCAGCTCACCCACGACAACAGATACGCAGTATTTT. It codes for CASSPTTTDTQYF.

The chain joins TRBV9 to TRBJ2-1; 11 bases align to TRBD2. The CDR3 loop spans 16 amino acids. With V trimmed by 3 bases and J by 4 bases, 6 bases remained unmatched. Germline V CDR1 and CDR2: SGDLS, YYNGEE. CDR3 loop: CASSETSGIKYNEQFF. CDR3 DNA sequence: TGTGCCAGCAGCGAGACTAGCGGGATCAAGTACAATGAGCAGTTCTTC.

This clonotype was recorded many times. The chain uses TRBV28 and TRBJ1-5; D is unresolved. Trimming removed 8 bases from V and 7 bases from J, with 15 bases in between. The length of the CDR3 is 13 residues. Germline V gene data show CDR1 as MDHEN and CDR2 as SYDVKM. The CDR3 sequence is CASASGKWQPQHF. CDR3 in DNA: TGTGCCAGCGCCTCGGGGAAGTGGCAGCCCCAGCATTTT.

This clonotype was counted a few times. The gene calls are TRBV6-2 or TRBV6-3 and TRBJ1-5, with TRBD1 as a possible D gene (6 bases). This CDR3 comprises 17 residues. In germline, CDR1 is MNHEY, CDR2 SVGEGT. Trimming cost V 3 bases and J 2 bases, with 17 bases left between them. The DNA for the CDR3 is TGTGCCAGCAGTTATGAGCGGGGGGGGGCTGGCAATCAGCCCCAGCATTTT. Its protein is CASSYERGGAGNQPQHF.

The chain employs TRBV2 and TRBJ1-1; no definite D call. CDR1 is SNHLY, CDR2 FYNNEI, per germline. The CDR3 consists of 13 residues. V was pared by 5 bases and J by 3 bases, with 10 bases between. The CDR3 here is CASSIRRDTEAFF. DNA for the CDR3: TGTGCCAGCAGTATCCGTCGGGACACTGAAGCTTTCTTT.

This clonotype was counted many times. The chain joins TRBV2 to TRBJ1-4, with a weak D call TRBD1 (5 bases). Deletions cut 5 bases from V and 0 bases from J, with 7 bases between. Germline V lookup: CDR1 SNHLY, CDR2 FYNNEI. The CDR3 has 14 amino acids. DNA of the CDR3: TGTGCCAGCAGTAGAGGGGCAACTAATGAAAAACTGTTTTTT. This translates into CASSRGATNEKLFF.

This chain connects TRBV6-1 to TRBJ2-7; TRBD2 agrees at 8 bases. After removal of 7 bases from V and 4 bases from J, the junction contained 12 bases not matched to a gene. The CDR3 consists of 15 residues. The germline V gene has CDR1 MNHNS and CDR2 SASEGT. The DNA for the CDR3 is TGTGCCAGCAACCCGTCGGGAGGGCCCCATTACGAGCAGTACTTC. Protein product: CASNPSGGPHYEQYF.

This clonotype was found a few times. This chain connects TRBV6-4 to TRBJ1-2, with 9 bases that match TRBD1. The germline V gene has CDR1 MRHNA and CDR2 SNTAGT. The trim removed 5 bases at V and 5 bases at J, leaving 9 bases unmatched. The CDR3 loop spans 15 amino acids. The CDR3 region has the DNA TGTGCCAGCAGTCCCGGGACAGGGTTTCGGTATGGCTACACCTTC. As protein: CASSPGTGFRYGYTF.

This clonotype has a count of ten or more. This sequence joins TRBV28 and TRBJ2-1; D is perhaps TRBD2 (6 bases). Germline-derived CDR1 and CDR2 are MDHEN and SYDVKM. The CDR3 totals 15 residues. The V end was cut by 6 bases, the J end by 5 bases, with 17 bases between. This CDR3 is CASSPTRRRDNEQFF. CDR3 coding DNA: TGTGCCAGCAGCCCAACGCGCCGGAGGGACAATGAGCAGTTCTTC.

The sample holds many counts of this clonotype. The chain uses TRBV2 and TRBJ2-5, with D perhaps TRBD1 or TRBD2 (5 bases each). CDR1 is SNHLY and CDR2 is FYNNEI in the germline V gene. V shed 9 bases and J shed 1 base, with 12 bases lying between them. The length of the CDR3 is 13 residues. CDR3 nucleotides: TGTGCCAGTGCCAGGGACCGCCAAGAGACCCAGTACTTC. Encoded protein: CASARDRQETQYF.

This chain joins TRBV12-3 or TRBV12-4 and TRBJ2-2; D may be TRBD2 (6 bases). Between the trimmed V and J ends, which lost 4 bases and 7 bases, there was a span of 16 bases. CDR3 size: 15 residues. The CDR3 sequence is CASSWIGRDRGELFF. In DNA, the CDR3 is TGTGCCAGCAGTTGGATAGGGCGGGACCGCGGGGAGCTGTTTTTT.

This clonotype occurred many times. The chain couples TRBV28 to TRBJ1-4, with 7 bases that match TRBD1. V was pared by 5 bases and J by 3 bases, with 6 bases of the junction left unmatched. CDR1 and CDR2 (germline): MDHEN, SYDVKM. The CDR3 runs to 15 residues. CDR3 amino acids: CASSIYRGANEKLFF. In DNA, the CDR3 is TGTGCCAGCAGTATCTACAGGGGAGCTAATGAAAAACTGTTTTTT.

This clonotype was picked up a small number of times. The chain combines TRBV9 with TRBJ2-5, with D possibly matching TRBD2 (5 bases). The CDR3 is 14 residues long. Trimming shortened V by 0 bases and J by 4 bases, and 10 bases separated the two germline ends. Germline V CDR1 and CDR2: SGDLS, YYNGEE. In DNA form, the CDR3 reads TGTGCCAGCAGCGTAGGAGGTAGCGTAGAGACCCAGTACTTC. This codes for CASSVGGSVETQYF.

This clonotype was found a few times. The J gene is TRBJ2-7, the V gene TRBV20-1; D is ambiguous. Germline V CDR1 and CDR2: DFQATT, SNEGSKA (reference sequence). Trimming removed 5 bases at V and 0 bases at J, with 17 bases between. The CDR3 length is 15 residues. CDR3 sequence reads: CSALGGGTSSYEQYF. The CDR3 nucleotides are TGCAGTGCTCTCGGCGGCGGAACATCCTCCTACGAGCAGTACTTC.